This T cell receptor beta chain derives from a study of T cells in Graves' hyperthyroidism and ophthalmopathy. The table lists this clonotype with a few counts. Its antigen is still unknown. The CDR3 regions of TCR beta were amplified from RNA transcripts. Researchers ran a first-round RT-PCR on the TCR CDR3 using the HTBI primer set. Via MiXCR, TCRdb re-called the multiplex PCR reads, giving one row per CDR3 protein. The sample shows under 350,000 distinct CDR3 sequences, roughly 15% of them seen only once. Exclusion of patients followed from uncontrolled infection, other autoimmune disease, pregnancy or lactation. V was shortened by 10 bases and J by 4 bases, with 26 bases between the two germline ends. CDR1 and CDR2 (germline): ENHRY, SYGVKD. The CDR3 spans 17 residues. Study observations and caveats: Appearing also in blood were most of the thyroid clonotypes expanded above 0.001. A 13 V-J model separated ophthalmopathy from stable hyperthyroidism.

The rearrangement uses TRBV10-3 and TRBJ1-3, with a tentative D call TRBD1 (5 bases). Sequencing was done on a sample of blood. The TCR comes from a woman between 35 and 50 years old with Graves' ophthalmopathy. For the CDR3, the DNA is TGTGCCACCAGGAGGACTGGGACGAATCGTGTCGGAAACACCATATATTTT. As protein: CATRRTGTNRVGNTIYF.